A single sample is the source of the 14 T cell receptor beta chains below, sequenced in a study of shared clonotypes between healthy human individuals. Data came from immunoSEQ multiplex PCR; TCRdb stores just in-frame clones and leaves some out. The data hold a few million clones, with over 90% observed a single time. Sequenced material: naive CD4+ T cells from PBMCs. Subset reported: CD45RA+ positively selected. Receptors originate from a man in his late teens or twenties in good health. Some clones in this sample may be carry-over from other donors' samples.

This rearrangement joins TRBV27 to TRBJ2-3, with 11 bases identical to TRBD2. Germline CDR1 and CDR2: MNHEY and SMNVEV (reference sequence). The CDR3 consists of 16 residues. Trimming removed 3 bases from V and 10 bases from J; junction bases left unmatched: 12. The CDR3 region is CASSFQLAGGAVSQYF. DNA of the CDR3: TGTGCCAGCAGTTTCCAATTAGCGGGAGGGGCCGTCTCGCAGTATTTT.

V and J are TRBV5-1 and TRBJ2-6; 8 positions agree with TRBD1. The CDR3 loop spans 18 amino acids. CDR1 and CDR2 from the germline V gene are SGHRS and YFSETQ. J lost 0 bases, V lost 0 bases, and 5 bases had no gene match. The CDR3 DNA reads TGCGCCAGCAGCTTGGCCGGTGACAGGGGCTCTGGGGCCAACGTCCTGACTTTC. It translates to CASSLAGDRGSGANVLTF.

V and J are TRBV28 and TRBJ1-2, with D hard to call. The V and J ends lost 6 bases and 0 bases respectively, with 8 bases between them. CDR3 length: 13 residues. Germline V CDR1 and CDR2: MDHEN, SYDVKM. The CDR3 DNA reads TGTGCCAGCAGGAACCCTGCTAACTATGGCTACACCTTC. Translated, it gives CASRNPANYGYTF.

J is TRBJ2-7 and V is TRBV11-2; 12 positions match TRBD1. V lost 3 bases, J lost 5 bases, and 5 bases stayed unmatched. The germline CDR1 and CDR2 sequences are SGHAT and FQNNGV. The CDR3 loop spans 15 amino acids. DNA of the CDR3: TGTGCCAGCAGCTTGACGGGACAGGGGGCTCACGAGCAGTACTTC. As protein: CASSLTGQGAHEQYF.

V and J are TRBV5-1 and TRBJ1-1, with 12 bases identical to TRBD1. Losses at the gene ends were 5 bases for V and 0 bases for J; bases not matched to a gene: 5. This CDR3 is 16 amino acids long. CDR1 and CDR2 (germline): SGHRS, YFSETQ. CDR3 region: CASRNRDRGLNTEAFF. CDR3 DNA: TGCGCCAGCAGGAACCGGGACAGGGGGCTGAACACTGAAGCTTTCTTT.

This sequence joins TRBV12-5 and TRBJ2-2; possibly TRBD2 for D (6 bases). CDR3 length equals 15 residues. Trimming removed 3 bases from V and 4 bases from J, with 12 bases in between. Germline V lookup: CDR1 LGHNT, CDR2 FRNRAP. Here the CDR3 reads CASGFKRAITGELFF. CDR3 in DNA: TGTGCTAGTGGTTTTAAGCGGGCAATCACCGGGGAGCTGTTTTTT.

The rearrangement uses TRBV18 and TRBJ1-2; D may be TRBD1 (6 bases). The CDR3 contains 14 residues. Trimming shortened V by 2 bases and J by 3 bases, and 10 bases separated the two germline ends. Germline V lookup: CDR1 KGHSH, CDR2 LQKENI. The CDR3 loop is CASSPGQPYYGYTF. CDR3 coding DNA: TGTGCCAGCTCACCAGGACAGCCCTACTATGGCTACACCTTC. The entire variable domain, with the rest obtained from reference TRBV18 and TRBJ1-2, is as follows: NAGVMQNPRHLVRRRGQEARLRCSPMKGHSHVYWYRQLPEEGLKFMVYLQKENIIDESGMPKERFSAEFPKEGPSILRIQQVVRGDSAAYFCASSPGQPYYGYTFGSGTRLTVV.

The chain uses TRBV4-1 and TRBJ2-5; perhaps TRBD2 as D (5 bases). The V end was cut by 2 bases, the J end by 1 base, with 11 bases between. Germline lookup yields CDR1 MGHRA and CDR2 YSYEKL. The CDR3 is 15 residues long. This CDR3 reads CASSQHLTSQETQYF. The CDR3 DNA follows: TGCGCCAGCAGCCAACACCTTACTAGCCAAGAGACCCAGTACTTC.

In DNA form, the CDR3 reads TGTGCCAGCAGTTTTAACCCAGGGGGCTGGTACTTC. Encoded protein: CASSFNPGGWYF. V is TRBV28 and J is TRBJ2-7, with 8 nucleotides matching TRBD1. This CDR3 is built from 12 residues. The germline V gene encodes CDR1 MDHEN and CDR2 SYDVKM. The trim removed 3 bases at V and 12 bases at J, leaving 7 bases unmatched.

The rearrangement uses TRBV5-1 and TRBJ2-4; maybe TRBD1 (5 bases). Germline CDR1 and CDR2: SGHRS and YFSETQ. The CDR3 extends over 14 amino acids. Trimming removed 2 bases at V and 9 bases at J, with 15 bases between. The CDR3 bases are TGCGCCAGCAGCTTTGGGCAGGGCCATGCCATTCAGTACTTC. It specifies CASSFGQGHAIQYF.

This sequence joins TRBV5-6 and TRBJ1-3; D ambiguous. V gave up 1 base and J gave up 4 bases, with 9 bases separating them. There are 14 residues in the CDR3. The germline gives CDR1 SGHDT, CDR2 YYEEEE. The CDR3 spells CASSLKPSGNTIYF. The DNA of the CDR3 is TGTGCCAGCAGCTTGAAACCCTCCGGAAACACCATATATTTT.

This chain connects TRBV6-1 to TRBJ2-7; no clear D. Trimming pared 4 bases from V and 1 base from J, leaving 11 bases between. CDR1 MNHNS and CDR2 SASEGT come from the germline V gene. The CDR3 contains 14 residues. The CDR3 is CASSGVLVSYEQYF. The CDR3 region has the DNA TGTGCCAGCAGTGGGGTCTTAGTGTCCTACGAGCAGTACTTC.

The chain recombines TRBV28 with TRBJ1-3; D is unclear. Per the germline V gene, CDR1 is MDHEN and CDR2 is SYDVKM. V lost 1 base and J lost 0, with 19 bases in between. This CDR3 comprises 19 residues. CDR3: CASSLLGRGGIASGNTIYF. DNA for the CDR3: TGTGCCAGCAGTTTATTGGGCCGAGGCGGGATAGCCTCTGGAAACACCATATATTTT.

In the case of this clone: The sample has other DNA sequences that encode this CDR3 too. This chain links TRBV5-1 with TRBJ2-5, with D maybe TRBD2 (6 bases). Germline V CDR1 and CDR2: SGHRS, YFSETQ. CDR3 size: 14 residues. V lost 3 bases and J lost 3, with 12 bases in between. The DNA of the CDR3 is TGCGCCAGCAGCTCGGGGACTGGAGAAGAGACCCAGTACTTC. Protein product: CASSSGTGEETQYF.